This T cell receptor beta chain was sequenced during a study of spatial heterogeneity in lung cancer. MiXCR, applied by TCRdb to the 5' RACE reads, yields one record per CDR3 protein. The sample has about 90,000 distinct CDR3 sequences, over 8.5% seen once. The germline CDR1 and CDR2 sequences are SGHRS and YFSETQ. The CDR3 has 14 residues. The V gene end was trimmed by 4 bases and the J gene end by 4 bases; junction bases not matched to a gene: 3. Time point given: sample taken at primary tumor resection. Unsorted whole RNA samples from tumor, nontumor lung or frozen PBMC were sequenced. This receptor was obtained from a male donor with early-stage non-small cell lung cancer. The sample in question was PBMCs, obtained at surgery. The chain links TRBV5-1 to TRBJ2-2, with 8 positions matching TRBD1. The DNA of the CDR3 is TGCGCCAGCAGCCCCGACAGGGGCACCGGGGAGCTGTTTTTT. Residues: CASSPDRGTGELFF.